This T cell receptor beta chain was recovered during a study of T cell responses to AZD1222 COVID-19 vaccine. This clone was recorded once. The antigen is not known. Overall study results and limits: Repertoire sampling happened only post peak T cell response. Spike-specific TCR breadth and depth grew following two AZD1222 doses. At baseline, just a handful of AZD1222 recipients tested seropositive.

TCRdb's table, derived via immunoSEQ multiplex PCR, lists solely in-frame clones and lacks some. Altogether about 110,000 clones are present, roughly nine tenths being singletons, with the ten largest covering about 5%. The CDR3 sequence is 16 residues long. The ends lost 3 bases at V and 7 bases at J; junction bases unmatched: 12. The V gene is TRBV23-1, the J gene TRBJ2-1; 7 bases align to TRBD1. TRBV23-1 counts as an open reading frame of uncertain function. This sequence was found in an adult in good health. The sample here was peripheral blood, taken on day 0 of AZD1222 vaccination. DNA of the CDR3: TGCGCCAGCAGTCACCGCGGACAGGTAGAGTGGAATGAGCAGTTCTTC. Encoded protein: CASSHRGQVEWNEQFF.